A selection of T cell receptor beta chains follows, all from one sample in a study of T cells in Graves' hyperthyroidism and ophthalmopathy. TCRdb fed the multiplex PCR reads into MiXCR, producing one record per CDR3 protein. Of almost 250,000 distinct CDR3 sequences in the sample, around 26% were seen once. Specimen: blood. These receptors were obtained from a woman in her 40s with Graves' ophthalmopathy. Each CDR3 is given with its conserved first and last residue. A D gene is named only where the DNA matches it firmly. The size entry is marked missing in some rows and otherwise reads once, few, many or a size class.

clone_size,d_call,j_call,v_call,cdr3_aa,cdr3_nt
medium-sized,NA,TRBJ2-2,TRBV4-1,CASSQDRSTGELFF,TGCGCCAGCAGCCAAGATCGGAGTACCGGGGAGCTGTTTTTT
many,NA,TRBJ1-6,TRBV12-3/TRBV12-4,CASGFYPPTRGRSYNSPLHF,TGTGCCAGCGGTTTTTACCCCCCCACCAGGGGACGCTCCTATAATTCACCCCTCCACTTT
many,NA,TRBJ1-2,TRBV7-9,CASSLSGGIDYGYTF,TGTGCCAGCAGCTTATCCGGGGGAATCGACTATGGCTACACCTTC
many,TRBD2,TRBJ2-2,TRBV5-1,CASSLQTSGITGELFF,TGCGCCAGCAGCTTACAGACTAGCGGAATTACCGGGGAGCTGTTTTTT
many,NA,TRBJ2-7,TRBV6-1,CASSLSRGVEYEQYF,TGTGCCAGCAGTCTCTCCCGGGGCGTCGAATACGAGCAGTACTTC
few,NA,TRBJ2-7,TRBV12-3/TRBV12-4,CASSIRETSYEQYF,TGTGCCAGCAGTATACGGGAGACCTCCTACGAGCAGTACTTC
few,NA,TRBJ2-2,TRBV2,CASSEVTDSGELFF,TGTGCCAGCAGTGAAGTAACAGACAGCGGGGAGCTGTTTTTT
many,NA,TRBJ2-7,TRBV29-1,CSVRRDGTYEQYF,TGCAGCGTTCGCCGGGACGGAACCTACGAGCAGTACTTC
many,NA,TRBJ2-2,TRBV11-2,CASSPSHTGELFF,TGTGCCAGCAGCCCTAGCCACACCGGGGAGCTGTTTTTT
NA,NA,TRBJ1-5,TRBV12-3/TRBV12-4,CASSLGYGVRQPQHF,TGTGCCAGCAGTTTAGGGTACGGGGTTCGACAGCCCCAGCATTTT